What follows is one TCR beta chain and its context. The antigen it recognizes is unknown. It has no much larger one-base neighbor in the sample; base qualities were not kept. This sample was included in a study of T cells in narcolepsy (dated by TCRdb to the late 2010s). In terms of the full investigation: Patients with narcolepsy type 1 or type 2 (NT1, NT2) were enrolled in the study together with healthy control donors. To look for autoreactive T cells in narcolepsy patients that target self-antigens of hypocretin neurons (hypocretin, TRIB2), the study used TCR Vbeta sequencing to follow clonotypes in blood and CSF.

For TCR Vbeta sequencing, memory CD4+ T cells were sorted ex vivo from the peripheral blood of narcolepsy patients and healthy controls. Receptor libraries were prepared by the immunoSEQ multiplex PCR assay. Entries here come from immuneACCESS through TCRdb and include only in-frame sequences with V and J called. Some clones fail to appear in such tables; in the studies checked, an unresolved V gene covers under half of the shortfall, and the cause of the remainder is unknown. Present in this sample are about 34,000 clones, approximately 78% of which were seen just once. The ten largest clones take up roughly 2.5% of the sample. Points the paper makes about the study in general: Plots that compared CSF and blood CD4+ T cell clonotypes from the same patient highlighted HCRT-specific and TRIB2-specific autoreactive clonotypes. Autoreactive clonotypes were reported to be detected serially in the blood of the same patients and of different patients, but not in the blood of healthy controls. No sequences matching autoreactive T cell clones were present in some of the blood memory CD4+ repertoires from patients and controls. Numbers of sequenced blood memory CD4+ clonotypes were comparable, with averages of 38,000 to 40,000 in patients and approximately 30,000 in controls.

The junction carries 15 bases between V and J, which are trimmed by 0 bases and 1 base respectively. For CDR1 and CDR2, the germline V gene lists ENHRY and SYGVKD. The CDR3 goes from the cysteine to the phenylalanine over 17 residues. The read is trimmed to its CDR3 DNA, 51 bases read in frame from base 1. The receptor chain draws on TRBV10-3 and TRBJ1-1, with no D gene named confidently. What was sequenced was CD45RA- memory CD4+ T cells from PBMCs. The meaning of the sample's cell subset or site label: memory T cells sorted ex vivo from peripheral blood. This receptor was identified in a human donor with narcolepsy. The CDR3 protein is CAISESPGLERNTEAFF. The DNA is as follows: TGTGCCATCAGTGAGTCCCCCGGCCTCGAGAGGAACACTGAAGCTTTCTTT.